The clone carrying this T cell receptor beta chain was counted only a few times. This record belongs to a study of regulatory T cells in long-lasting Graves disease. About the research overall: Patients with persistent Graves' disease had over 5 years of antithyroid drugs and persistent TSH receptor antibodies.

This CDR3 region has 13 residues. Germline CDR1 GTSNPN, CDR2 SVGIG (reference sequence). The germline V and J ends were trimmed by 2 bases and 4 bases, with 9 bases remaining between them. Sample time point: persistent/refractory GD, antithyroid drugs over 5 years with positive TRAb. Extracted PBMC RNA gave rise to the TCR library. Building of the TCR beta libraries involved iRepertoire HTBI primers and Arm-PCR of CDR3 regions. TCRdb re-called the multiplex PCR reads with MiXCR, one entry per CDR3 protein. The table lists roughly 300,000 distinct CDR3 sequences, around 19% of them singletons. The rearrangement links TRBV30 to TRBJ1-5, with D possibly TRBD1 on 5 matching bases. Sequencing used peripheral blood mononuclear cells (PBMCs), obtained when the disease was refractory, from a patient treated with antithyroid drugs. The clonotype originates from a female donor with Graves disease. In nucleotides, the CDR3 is TGTGCCTGGAGTCAGGGATATAATCAGCCCCAGCATTTT. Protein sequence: CAWSQGYNQPQHF.